The source of this TCR beta chain is a study of identical twins. Broader study findings: Findings depended on cross-sectional statistics rather than tracking the same donors. Within monozygotic twins, out-of-frame TCR alpha sharing was underestimated by the models.

TCRdb used MiXCR to reprocess the 5' RACE reads, holding one entry per CDR3 protein. The table records over 550,000 distinct CDR3 sequences, about 7.6% of them present only once. Germline V gene data show CDR1 as PRHDT and CDR2 as FYEKMQ (reference sequence). Trimming removed 9 bases from V and 4 bases from J; junction bases left unmatched: 6. The CDR3 has 14 amino acids. All donors were healthy, and all were Caucasian. The sample holds one count of this clonotype. Its antigen remains unidentified. The same data also went into a second study, on yellow fever vaccine responses in identical twins. Per that study: Reportedly, twins' vaccine T cell responses looked partly convergent and partly personalized.

The sequenced material came from PBMCs. This receptor was taken from a woman younger than 30 in good health. The rearrangement links TRBV13 to TRBJ2-3; 11 bases map to TRBD2. The CDR3: CASTTSGIPDTQYF. DNA of the CDR3: TGTGCCAGTACGACTAGCGGGATTCCAGATACGCAGTATTTT.